This T cell receptor (beta chain) was obtained from a study of cytomegalovirus exposure and HLA in healthy donors. Overall study findings and caveats: The authors listed approximately 150 TCR beta chains as cytomegalovirus-associated. A later analysis, which compared TCR beta chains of equal frequency, found the HLA-associated ones more clonally expanded.

This clone has more than one count but fewer than ten. Its specificity is not known. PCR used 60 Vbeta primers and 13 Jbeta primers. Some clones are missing from TCRdb's copy, which holds only in-frame ones; the method was immunoSEQ multiplex PCR. The table includes more than 150,000 clones, around 80% detected once. The CDR3 consists of 14 residues. The germline CDR1 and CDR2 sequences are SGDLS and YYNGEE. The V segment lost 4 bases and the J segment 5 bases; nucleotides outside the gene matches: 2. The TCR comes from a woman in her twenties or thirties in good health and CMV-seropositive. The chain links TRBV9 to TRBJ2-7; TRBD2 aligns across 14 bases. The sequencing sample was made of PBMCs. The CDR3 here is CASSPGLAGDEQYF. In DNA form, the CDR3 reads TGTGCCAGCAGCCCGGGACTAGCGGGGGACGAGCAGTACTTC.